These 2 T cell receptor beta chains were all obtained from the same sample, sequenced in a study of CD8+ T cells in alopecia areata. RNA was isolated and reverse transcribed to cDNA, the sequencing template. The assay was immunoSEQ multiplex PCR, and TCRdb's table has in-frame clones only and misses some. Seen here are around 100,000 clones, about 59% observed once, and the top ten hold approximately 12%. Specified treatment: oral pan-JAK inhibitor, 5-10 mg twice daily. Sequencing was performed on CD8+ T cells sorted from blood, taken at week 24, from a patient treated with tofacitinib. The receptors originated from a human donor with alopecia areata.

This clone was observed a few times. CDR3 protein: CASSPGLGEQYF. CDR3 DNA: TGTGCCAGCAGCCCCGGCTTAGGGGAGCAGTACTTC. J is TRBJ2-7 and V is TRBV5-4, with unresolved D. The germline V gene encodes CDR1 SGHNT and CDR2 YYREEE (reference sequence). V lost 4 bases to trimming and J lost 7 bases, with 12 bases between them. This CDR3 contains 12 residues. The full variable domain, with the rest looked up from reference TRBV5-4 and TRBJ2-7, is ETGVTQSPTHLIKTRGQQVTLRCSSQSGHNTVSWYQQALGQGPQFIFQYYREEENGRGNFPPRFSGLQFPNYSSELNVNALELDDSALYLCASSPGLGEQYFGPGTRLTVT.

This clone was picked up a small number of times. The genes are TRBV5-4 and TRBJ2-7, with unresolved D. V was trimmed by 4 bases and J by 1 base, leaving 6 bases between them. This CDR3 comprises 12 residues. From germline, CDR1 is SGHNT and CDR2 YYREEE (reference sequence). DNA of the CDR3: TGTGCCAGCAGCGCGGAATCCTACGAGCAGTACTTC. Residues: CASSAESYEQYF.